Listed below are T cell receptor beta chains from one sample, sequenced in a study of OX40 agonist ivuxolimab in advanced cancers. Sequenced by immunoSEQ multiplex PCR; TCRdb stores in-frame clones only, minus some. The sample shows roughly 39,000 clones, more than 80% of them seen only once. Specimen: CD4+ or CD8+ T cells sorted from blood, collected in a trial of the OX40 agonist ivuxolimab. These receptors were collected from an adult with an advanced solid tumor such as melanoma, head and neck, liver or kidney cancer. The CDR3 runs from the conserved cysteine through the conserved F or W. Fields, in order: D gene, J gene, clone size, V gene, CDR3 DNA, CDR3 protein. D genes are given only for firm matches. Only part of the rows carry a size: once, few, many, or a class if the clone is expanded.

d_call: TRBD1
j_call: TRBJ2-2
clone_size: -
v_call: TRBV5-1
cdr3_nt: TGCGCCAGCAGCCGGGACAGGCTTAACACCGGGGAGCTGTTTTTT
cdr3_aa: CASSRDRLNTGELFF

d_call: -
j_call: TRBJ2-2
clone_size: -
v_call: TRBV6-5
cdr3_nt: TGTGCCAGCAGTTACTCTGGCAGAAACACCGGGGAGCTGTTTTTT
cdr3_aa: CASSYSGRNTGELFF

d_call: -
j_call: TRBJ2-3
clone_size: -
v_call: TRBV7-9
cdr3_nt: TGTGCCAGCAGCTCAAGAAGGGATGGCACAGATACGCAGTATTTT
cdr3_aa: CASSSRRDGTDTQYF

d_call: TRBD1
j_call: TRBJ2-1
clone_size: -
v_call: TRBV5-4
cdr3_nt: TGTGCCAGCAGCCCCCGCACAACCGGGACAGGGGGGGACAATGAGCAGTTCTTC
cdr3_aa: CASSPRTTGTGGDNEQFF

d_call: TRBD2
j_call: TRBJ2-7
clone_size: -
v_call: TRBV4-1
cdr3_nt: TGCGCCAGCAGCCAAGTACCTAGCGGGAGGGCCGAGTACTACGAGCAGTACTTC
cdr3_aa: CASSQVPSGRAEYYEQYF

d_call: -
j_call: TRBJ2-7
clone_size: -
v_call: TRBV5-1
cdr3_nt: TGCGCCAGCAGCTTGGGACAGCATACTGAGCAGTACTTC
cdr3_aa: CASSLGQHTEQYF

d_call: -
j_call: TRBJ2-3
clone_size: -
v_call: TRBV19
cdr3_nt: TGTGCCAGTAGTAAGCGTAATACGCAGTATTTT
cdr3_aa: CASSKRNTQYF

d_call: TRBD2
j_call: TRBJ2-7
clone_size: -
v_call: TRBV30
cdr3_nt: TGTGCCTGGAGTGTACTAACTAGCGGGAGATCCGAGCAGTACTTC
cdr3_aa: CAWSVLTSGRSEQYF

d_call: -
j_call: TRBJ2-7
clone_size: -
v_call: TRBV7-8
cdr3_nt: TGTGCCAGCAGCTCCTCCCAGCGGAAGTACTTC
cdr3_aa: CASSSSQRKYF

d_call: -
j_call: TRBJ1-1
clone_size: -
v_call: TRBV2
cdr3_nt: TGTGCCAGCAGTGAAACGAGGTACACTGAAGCTTTCTTT
cdr3_aa: CASSETRYTEAFF

d_call: -
j_call: TRBJ1-1
clone_size: -
v_call: TRBV7-2
cdr3_nt: TGTGCCAGCAGCTTAGCGCTACAGAACACTGAAGCTTTCTTT
cdr3_aa: CASSLALQNTEAFF

d_call: TRBD1
j_call: TRBJ2-1
clone_size: -
v_call: TRBV28
cdr3_nt: TGTGCCAGCAGTCTGGACAGGGGGGTTCCCTACAATGAGCAGTTCTTC
cdr3_aa: CASSLDRGVPYNEQFF

d_call: -
j_call: TRBJ2-3
clone_size: -
v_call: TRBV10-3
cdr3_nt: TGTGCCATCAAGGAGCGGGCATACACAGATACGCAGTATTTT
cdr3_aa: CAIKERAYTDTQYF

d_call: TRBD1
j_call: TRBJ1-3
clone_size: -
v_call: TRBV6-6
cdr3_nt: TGTGCCAGCAGTTACCCGGGGGACAGAACTGGAAACACCATATATTTT
cdr3_aa: CASSYPGDRTGNTIYF

d_call: TRBD1
j_call: TRBJ2-7
clone_size: -
v_call: TRBV18
cdr3_nt: TGTGCCAGCTCACCTGGTAGGGGGCTAGCTTACGAGCAGTACTTC
cdr3_aa: CASSPGRGLAYEQYF

d_call: -
j_call: TRBJ1-1
clone_size: -
v_call: TRBV28
cdr3_nt: TGTGCCAGCAGTACTCCGGGACCCCAAACGAACACTGAAGCTTTCTTT
cdr3_aa: CASSTPGPQTNTEAFF

d_call: TRBD1
j_call: TRBJ1-1
clone_size: -
v_call: TRBV29-1
cdr3_nt: TGCAGCGTTAGGGCTACAGGGGACACTGAAGCTTTCTTT
cdr3_aa: CSVRATGDTEAFF

d_call: -
j_call: TRBJ2-5
clone_size: -
v_call: TRBV27
cdr3_nt: TGTGCCAGCAGGAGAAGTAGCTGGGGTGAGACCCAGTACTTC
cdr3_aa: CASRRSSWGETQYF

d_call: -
j_call: TRBJ2-3
clone_size: -
v_call: TRBV6-4
cdr3_nt: TGTGCCAGCAGTAGAAGTTACGCAGATACGCAGTATTTT
cdr3_aa: CASSRSYADTQYF

d_call: -
j_call: TRBJ2-7
clone_size: -
v_call: TRBV29-1
cdr3_nt: TGCAGCGTTGTCGGGACACCTACCTACGAGCAGTACTTC
cdr3_aa: CSVVGTPTYEQYF

d_call: -
j_call: TRBJ1-2
clone_size: medium-sized
v_call: TRBV5-4
cdr3_nt: TGTGCCAGCAGCTCGGGGTCCCACAGGTTTCGTGGCTACACCTTC
cdr3_aa: CASSSGSHRFRGYTF

d_call: -
j_call: TRBJ1-4
clone_size: -
v_call: TRBV7-9
cdr3_nt: TGTGCCAGCAGCTTAGCGGAAGCAACTAATGAAAAACTGTTTTTT
cdr3_aa: CASSLAEATNEKLFF

d_call: TRBD1
j_call: TRBJ1-4
clone_size: once
v_call: TRBV28
cdr3_nt: TGTGCCAGCAGTATGACAGGGGGTAATGAAAAACTGTTTTTT
cdr3_aa: CASSMTGGNEKLFF

d_call: -
j_call: TRBJ2-4
clone_size: -
v_call: TRBV19
cdr3_nt: TGTGCCAGTAGTATAGCCCCTTGGAGGGCGGGAACCAAAAACATTCAGTACTTC
cdr3_aa: CASSIAPWRAGTKNIQYF

d_call: TRBD1
j_call: TRBJ2-2
clone_size: -
v_call: TRBV5-1
cdr3_nt: TGCGCCAGCAGCCCCGGGACAGGGACCGGGGAGCTGTTTTTT
cdr3_aa: CASSPGTGTGELFF

d_call: -
j_call: TRBJ1-1
clone_size: -
v_call: TRBV19
cdr3_nt: TGTGCCAGTGGCCCCGGGCTGAACACTGAAGCTTTCTTT
cdr3_aa: CASGPGLNTEAFF

d_call: -
j_call: TRBJ1-3
clone_size: -
v_call: TRBV15
cdr3_nt: TGTGCCACCAGCGGCGCCGACTCCTCTGGAAACACCATATATTTT
cdr3_aa: CATSGADSSGNTIYF

d_call: -
j_call: TRBJ2-7
clone_size: -
v_call: TRBV5-4
cdr3_nt: TGTGCCAGCAGCTTGGTCGGCGGTAGCGCCTACGAGCAGTACTTC
cdr3_aa: CASSLVGGSAYEQYF

d_call: -
j_call: TRBJ2-1
clone_size: -
v_call: TRBV19
cdr3_nt: TGTGCCAGTTCCTCCGGGGTATACAATGAGCAGTTCTTC
cdr3_aa: CASSSGVYNEQFF

d_call: -
j_call: TRBJ2-7
clone_size: -
v_call: TRBV21-1
cdr3_nt: TGTGCCAGCAGCAAAAATAACCACTCCTACGAGCAGTACTTC
cdr3_aa: CASSKNNHSYEQYF

d_call: -
j_call: TRBJ2-1
clone_size: -
v_call: TRBV28
cdr3_nt: TGTGCCAGCAGTCAATGGACATTAGGGGGGTCATACAATGAGCAGTTCTTC
cdr3_aa: CASSQWTLGGSYNEQFF

d_call: -
j_call: TRBJ1-4
clone_size: -
v_call: TRBV28
cdr3_nt: TGTGCCAGCAGTTTTGGACCCGGCCAAAAACTGTTTTTT
cdr3_aa: CASSFGPGQKLFF

d_call: -
j_call: TRBJ2-2
clone_size: -
v_call: TRBV11-2
cdr3_nt: TGTGCCAGCAGCTTAGATTTTGCGAGCGGGGAGCTGTTTTTT
cdr3_aa: CASSLDFASGELFF

d_call: TRBD1
j_call: TRBJ1-1
clone_size: few
v_call: TRBV7-2
cdr3_nt: TGTGCCAGCAGCGCTCGACAGGGGCTGGGCACTGAAGCTTTCTTT
cdr3_aa: CASSARQGLGTEAFF

d_call: TRBD2
j_call: TRBJ2-2
clone_size: -
v_call: TRBV7-2
cdr3_nt: TGTGCCAGCAGCTTAGGACTAGCGGGACCTGTGGCGGAGCTGTTTTTT
cdr3_aa: CASSLGLAGPVAELFF

d_call: TRBD2
j_call: TRBJ2-7
clone_size: -
v_call: TRBV19
cdr3_nt: TGTGCCAGTAGTACGGGACTAGCGGGCTACGAGCAGTACTTC
cdr3_aa: CASSTGLAGYEQYF

d_call: -
j_call: TRBJ2-2
clone_size: -
v_call: TRBV5-1
cdr3_nt: TGCGCCAGCAGCTTGCTGGGAGAGAACACCGGGGAGCTGTTTTTT
cdr3_aa: CASSLLGENTGELFF

d_call: TRBD2
j_call: TRBJ2-2
clone_size: -
v_call: TRBV10-1
cdr3_nt: TGCGCCAGCAGGGCGGGGGGCACCGGGGAGCTGTTTTTT
cdr3_aa: CASRAGGTGELFF

d_call: TRBD2
j_call: TRBJ2-1
clone_size: -
v_call: TRBV25-1
cdr3_nt: TGTGCCAGCAGTGTCTGGGCGGGAGGCTCCAATGAGCAGTTCTTC
cdr3_aa: CASSVWAGGSNEQFF

d_call: -
j_call: TRBJ1-1
clone_size: -
v_call: TRBV28
cdr3_nt: TGTGCCAGCACCGACCCGACCACAGGGACCACTGAAGCTTTCTTT
cdr3_aa: CASTDPTTGTTEAFF

d_call: -
j_call: TRBJ1-1
clone_size: once
v_call: TRBV11-2
cdr3_nt: TGTGCCAGCAGGAAGGAGGGACAACGAAACACTGAAGCTTTCTTT
cdr3_aa: CASRKEGQRNTEAFF

d_call: TRBD1
j_call: TRBJ2-7
clone_size: -
v_call: TRBV10-2
cdr3_nt: TGCGCCAGCGTTCCGGGACAGCTCTCCTACGAGCAGTACTTC
cdr3_aa: CASVPGQLSYEQYF

d_call: TRBD1
j_call: TRBJ2-1
clone_size: -
v_call: TRBV2
cdr3_nt: TGTGCCAGCAGTGAAGCGTTGCAGGGGGCCTACAATGAGCAGTTCTTC
cdr3_aa: CASSEALQGAYNEQFF

d_call: -
j_call: TRBJ2-2
clone_size: -
v_call: TRBV7-3
cdr3_nt: TGTGCCAGCAGCCTCCTTGGGGGGCGTCGGCCGCGAGGGGAGCTGTTTTTT
cdr3_aa: CASSLLGGRRPRGELFF

d_call: -
j_call: TRBJ2-3
clone_size: -
v_call: TRBV18
cdr3_nt: TGTGCCAGCTCACCTCGGGACACCCACACAGATACGCAGTATTTT
cdr3_aa: CASSPRDTHTDTQYF

d_call: TRBD1
j_call: TRBJ1-2
clone_size: -
v_call: TRBV29-1
cdr3_nt: TGCAGCGTTGGAGAGGGACAGGGAGATGGCTACACCTTC
cdr3_aa: CSVGEGQGDGYTF

d_call: -
j_call: TRBJ1-2
clone_size: -
v_call: TRBV18
cdr3_nt: TGTGCCAGCTCACCGATCCCCAGCTTAGACTATGGCTACACCTTC
cdr3_aa: CASSPIPSLDYGYTF

d_call: -
j_call: TRBJ2-7
clone_size: once
v_call: TRBV12-1
cdr3_nt: TGTGCCAGCAGCTTTGTTTTTCGGGGTTACGAGCAGTACTTC
cdr3_aa: CASSFVFRGYEQYF

d_call: -
j_call: TRBJ1-1
clone_size: -
v_call: TRBV18
cdr3_nt: TGTGCCAGCTCACTCCCGGGGTTAGTCACTGAAGCTTTCTTT
cdr3_aa: CASSLPGLVTEAFF

d_call: TRBD1
j_call: TRBJ2-1
clone_size: -
v_call: TRBV4-1
cdr3_nt: TGCGCCAGCAGTCCCGGGACAGAGTCCTACAATGAGCAGTTCTTC
cdr3_aa: CASSPGTESYNEQFF

d_call: -
j_call: TRBJ2-7
clone_size: -
v_call: TRBV15
cdr3_nt: TGTGCCACCTCCGGGACCCTTACCTACGAGCAGTACTTC
cdr3_aa: CATSGTLTYEQYF

d_call: TRBD1
j_call: TRBJ1-2
clone_size: -
v_call: TRBV2
cdr3_nt: TGTGCCAGCAGTGAGGGGCCCCGGGGGGGACAGGCGTATGGCTACACCTTC
cdr3_aa: CASSEGPRGGQAYGYTF

d_call: TRBD2
j_call: TRBJ2-1
clone_size: -
v_call: TRBV27
cdr3_nt: TGTGCCAGCAGTCGGACTAGCGGGAGCCCTGAGCAGTTCTTC
cdr3_aa: CASSRTSGSPEQFF